This T cell receptor beta chain was sequenced during a study of shared clonotypes between healthy human individuals. Findings of the study overall: Despite large depth, sorted-subset datasets appeared incompletely sequenced.

As to this clone: The antigen is undetermined.

CDR1 is SGHAT and CDR2 is FQNNGV in the germline V gene. Trimming took 5 bases from V and 0 from J; bases not matched to a gene: 6. This CDR3 has 16 residues. Generated by immunoSEQ multiplex PCR, the TCRdb table keeps only in-frame clones and is missing some. The sample lists around 2,100,000 clones; 85% to 95% were seen once. Naive CD8 cells were CD45RO-negative, positively selected for CCR7, excluding terminally differentiated effector memory CD45RA+ cells. The TCR sequence derives from a man between 18 and 35 years old in good health. The V gene is TRBV11-2, the J gene TRBJ1-2; 10 bases line up with TRBD1. Sequenced input: naive CD8+ T cells sorted from blood. Written as DNA, the CDR3 is TGTGCCAGCAGCCACCCTGGGACAGGGGCTAACTATGGCTACACCTTC. It encodes CASSHPGTGANYGYTF.